The following is a TCR beta chain sequence with its context. Its antigen is still unknown. Through Arm-PCR of CDR3 regions and iRepertoire HTBI primers, TCR beta libraries were built. TCRdb processed the multiplex PCR reads anew with MiXCR; each CDR3 protein has one entry. This sample has under 300,000 distinct CDR3 sequences, with 20% to 25% found just once. Germline V gives CDR1 SGHRS, CDR2 YFSETQ. The CDR3 covers 13 residues. Trimming removed 0 bases at V and 2 bases at J, with 5 bases between. The data derive from a study of regulatory T cells in long-lasting Graves disease. The sample's time point: newly diagnosed GD, antithyroid drugs for less than 3 months. RNA isolated from PBMCs was used to make the TCR library. The diagnosis of Graves' disease used American Thyroid Association guidelines. General observations from the study: Limited samples may have lowered accuracy.

J is TRBJ1-2 and V is TRBV5-1, with D hard to call. The starting material was peripheral blood mononuclear cells (PBMCs), obtained at new diagnosis, from a patient treated with antithyroid drugs. The clonotype comes from a female donor with Graves disease. The CDR3 DNA is TGCGCCAGCAGCTTGGAACAGAACTATGGCTACACCTTC. It encodes CASSLEQNYGYTF. Together with reference TRBV5-1 and TRBJ1-2, the CDR3 gives the full variable domain: KAGVTQTPRYLIKTRGQQVTLSCSPISGHRSVSWYQQTPGQGLQFLFEYFSETQRNKGNFPGRFSGRQFSNSRSEMNVSTLELGDSALYLCASSLEQNYGYTFGSGTRLTVV.